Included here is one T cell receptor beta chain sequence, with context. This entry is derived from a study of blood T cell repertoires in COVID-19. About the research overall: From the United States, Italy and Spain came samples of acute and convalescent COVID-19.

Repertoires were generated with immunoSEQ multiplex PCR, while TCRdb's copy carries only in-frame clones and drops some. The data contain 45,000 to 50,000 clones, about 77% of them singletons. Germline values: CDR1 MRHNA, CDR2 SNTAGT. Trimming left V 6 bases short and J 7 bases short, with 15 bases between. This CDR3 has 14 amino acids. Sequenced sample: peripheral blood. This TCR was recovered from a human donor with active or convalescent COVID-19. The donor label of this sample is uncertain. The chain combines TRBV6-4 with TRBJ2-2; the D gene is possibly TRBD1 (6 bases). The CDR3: CASSGQPSGGELFF. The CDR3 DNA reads TGTGCCAGCAGCGGACAGCCATCGGGCGGGGAGCTGTTTTTT.